The clone carrying this TCR beta chain was recorded a few times. The CDR3 runs to 13 residues. V lost 2 bases, J lost 6 bases, and 11 bases lay in between. This entry comes from a study of T cells after yellow fever vaccination. TCRdb re-derived calls from the 5' RACE reads in MiXCR, one entry per CDR3 protein. The sample holds 500,000 to 650,000 distinct CDR3 sequences; about 12% are singletons and the top ten take around 14%. Sequences were derived from PBMCs, sampled on the day of the yellow fever booster vaccination. The TCR was taken from a man younger than 45 who received the YFV17D yellow fever vaccine. This sequence joins TRBV12-3 or TRBV12-4 and TRBJ2-7, with a tentative D call TRBD2 (5 bases). Written as DNA, the CDR3 is TGTGCCAGCAGTTTACTAGCCCAGCTCGAGCAGTACTTC. This sequence encodes CASSLLAQLEQYF.